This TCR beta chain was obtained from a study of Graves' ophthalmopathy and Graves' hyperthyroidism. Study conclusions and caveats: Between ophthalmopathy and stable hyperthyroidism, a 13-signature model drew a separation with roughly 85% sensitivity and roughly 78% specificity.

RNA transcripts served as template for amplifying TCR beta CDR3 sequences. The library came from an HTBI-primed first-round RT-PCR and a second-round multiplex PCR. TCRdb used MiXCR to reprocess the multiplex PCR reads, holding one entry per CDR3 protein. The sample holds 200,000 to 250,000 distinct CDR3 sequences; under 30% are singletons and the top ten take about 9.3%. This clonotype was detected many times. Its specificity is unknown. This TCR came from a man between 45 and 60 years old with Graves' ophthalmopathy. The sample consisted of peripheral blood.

CDR3 nucleotide sequence: TGTGCCAGCAGTAATGTGGGGACAGGCACCGGGTCCCAGTACTTC. Protein product: CASSNVGTGTGSQYF. The J gene is TRBJ2-5, the V gene TRBV2; 8 nucleotides align to TRBD1. CDR1 is SNHLY and CDR2 is FYNNEI in the germline V gene. With 5 bases clipped from V and 9 bases from J, the junction kept 14 bases outside the gene matches. The CDR3 has 15 amino acids.